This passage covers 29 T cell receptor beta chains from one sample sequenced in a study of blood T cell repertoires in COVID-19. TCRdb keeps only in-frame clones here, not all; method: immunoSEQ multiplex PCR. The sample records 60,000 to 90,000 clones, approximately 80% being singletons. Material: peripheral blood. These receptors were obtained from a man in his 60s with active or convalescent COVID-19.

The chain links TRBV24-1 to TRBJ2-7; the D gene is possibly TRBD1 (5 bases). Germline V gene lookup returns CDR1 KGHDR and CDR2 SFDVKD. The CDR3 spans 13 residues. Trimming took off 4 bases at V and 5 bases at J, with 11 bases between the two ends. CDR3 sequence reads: CATSESGSNEQYF. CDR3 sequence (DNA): TGTGCCACCAGTGAGTCAGGGTCCAACGAGCAGTACTTC.

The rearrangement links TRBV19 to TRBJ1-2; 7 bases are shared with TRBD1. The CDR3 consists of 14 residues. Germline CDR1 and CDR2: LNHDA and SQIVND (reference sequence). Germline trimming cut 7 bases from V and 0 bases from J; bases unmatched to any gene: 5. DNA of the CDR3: TGTGCCAGTAACCTTGACAGGGCTAACTATGGCTACACCTTC. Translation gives CASNLDRANYGYTF.

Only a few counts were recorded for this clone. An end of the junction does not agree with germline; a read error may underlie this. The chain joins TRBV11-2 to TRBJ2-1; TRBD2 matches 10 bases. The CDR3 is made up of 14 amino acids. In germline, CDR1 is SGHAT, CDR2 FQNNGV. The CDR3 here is CASTLAGGYNEQFF. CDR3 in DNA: TGTGCCAGCACCTTAGCGGGGGGCTACAATGAGCAGTTCTTC.

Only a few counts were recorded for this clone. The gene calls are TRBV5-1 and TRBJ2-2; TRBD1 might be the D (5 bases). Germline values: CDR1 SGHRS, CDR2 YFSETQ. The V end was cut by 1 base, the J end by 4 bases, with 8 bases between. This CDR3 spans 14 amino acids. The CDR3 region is CASSLYRFTGELFF. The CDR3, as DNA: TGCGCCAGCAGCTTGTACAGGTTCACCGGGGAGCTGTTTTTT.

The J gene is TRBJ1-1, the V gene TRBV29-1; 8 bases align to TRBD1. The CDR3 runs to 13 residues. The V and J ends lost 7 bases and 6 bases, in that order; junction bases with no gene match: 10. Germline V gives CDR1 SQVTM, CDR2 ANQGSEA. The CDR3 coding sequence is TGCAGCGCCCAACAGGGGGGTTCGGCTGAAGCTTTCTTT. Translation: CSAQQGGSAEAFF. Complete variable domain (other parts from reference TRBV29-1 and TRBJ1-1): SAVISQKPSRDICQRGTSLTIQCQVDSQVTMMFWYRQQPGQSLTLIATANQGSEATYESGFVIDKFPISRPNLTFSTLTVSNMSPEDSSIYLCSAQQGGSAEAFFGQGTRLTVV.

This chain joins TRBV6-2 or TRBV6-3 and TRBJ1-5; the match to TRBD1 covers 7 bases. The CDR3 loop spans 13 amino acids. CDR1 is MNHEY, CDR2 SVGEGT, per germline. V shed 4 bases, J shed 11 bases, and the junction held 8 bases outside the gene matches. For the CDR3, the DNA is TGTGCCAGCAGTTCCAGGGGGACACGGGCCCAGCATTTT. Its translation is CASSSRGTRAQHF.

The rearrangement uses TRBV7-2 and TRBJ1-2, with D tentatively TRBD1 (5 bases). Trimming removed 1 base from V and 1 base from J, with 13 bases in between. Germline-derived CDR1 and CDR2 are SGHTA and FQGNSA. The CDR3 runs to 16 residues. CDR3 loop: CASSLVGGANNYGYTF. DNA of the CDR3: TGTGCCAGCAGCTTAGTAGGAGGGGCGAATAACTATGGCTACACCTTC.

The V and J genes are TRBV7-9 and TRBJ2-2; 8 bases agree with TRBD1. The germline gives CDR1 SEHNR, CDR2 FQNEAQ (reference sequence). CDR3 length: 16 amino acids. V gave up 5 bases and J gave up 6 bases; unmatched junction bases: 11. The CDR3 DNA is TGTGCCAGCAGCCCACCTACAGGGGGGCTTGCCGGGGAGCTGTTTTTT. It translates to CASSPPTGGLAGELFF. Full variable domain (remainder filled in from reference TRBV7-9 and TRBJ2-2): DTGVSQNPRHKITKRGQNVTFRCDPISEHNRLYWYRQTLGQGPEFLTYFQNEAQLEKSRLLSDRFSAERPKGSFSTLEIQRTEQGDSAMYLCASSPPTGGLAGELFFGEGSRLTVL.

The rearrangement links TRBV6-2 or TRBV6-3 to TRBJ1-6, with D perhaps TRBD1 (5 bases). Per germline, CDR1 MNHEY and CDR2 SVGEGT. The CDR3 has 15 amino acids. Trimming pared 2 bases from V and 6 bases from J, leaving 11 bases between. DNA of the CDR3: TGTGCCAGCAGTTACCGCGGGGCCTCTAATTCACCCCTCCACTTT. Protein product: CASSYRGASNSPLHF.

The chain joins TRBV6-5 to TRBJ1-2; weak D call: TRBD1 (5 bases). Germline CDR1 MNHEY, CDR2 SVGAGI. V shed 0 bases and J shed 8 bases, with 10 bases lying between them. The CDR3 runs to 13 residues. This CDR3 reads CASSYSAGKGYTF. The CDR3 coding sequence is TGTGCCAGCAGTTACTCAGCAGGGAAAGGCTACACCTTC.

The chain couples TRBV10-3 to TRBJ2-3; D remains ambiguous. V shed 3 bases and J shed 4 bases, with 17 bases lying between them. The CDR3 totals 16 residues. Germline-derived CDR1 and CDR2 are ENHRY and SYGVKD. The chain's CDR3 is CAISDATGKRADTQYF. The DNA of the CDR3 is TGTGCCATCAGTGATGCTACGGGTAAACGAGCAGATACGCAGTATTTT.

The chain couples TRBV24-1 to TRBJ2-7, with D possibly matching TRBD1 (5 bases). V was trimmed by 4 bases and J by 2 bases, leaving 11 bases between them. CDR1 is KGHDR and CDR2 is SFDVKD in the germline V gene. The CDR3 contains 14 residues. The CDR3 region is CATSDPTDTYEQYF. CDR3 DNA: TGTGCCACCAGTGACCCGACGGACACCTACGAGCAGTACTTC.

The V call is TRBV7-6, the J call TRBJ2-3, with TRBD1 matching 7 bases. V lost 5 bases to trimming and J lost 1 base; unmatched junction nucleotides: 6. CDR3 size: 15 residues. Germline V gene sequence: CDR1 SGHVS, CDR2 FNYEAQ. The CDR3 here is CASSKQGLRTDTQYF. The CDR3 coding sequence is TGTGCCAGCAGCAAACAGGGGTTGCGCACAGATACGCAGTATTTT.

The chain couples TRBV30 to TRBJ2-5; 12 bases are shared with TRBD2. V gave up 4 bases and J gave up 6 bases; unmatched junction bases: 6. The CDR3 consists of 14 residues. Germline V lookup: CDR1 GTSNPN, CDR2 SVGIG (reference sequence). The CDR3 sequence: CAWTLAGGPQTQYF. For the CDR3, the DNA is TGTGCCTGGACCCTAGCGGGGGGGCCACAGACCCAGTACTTC.

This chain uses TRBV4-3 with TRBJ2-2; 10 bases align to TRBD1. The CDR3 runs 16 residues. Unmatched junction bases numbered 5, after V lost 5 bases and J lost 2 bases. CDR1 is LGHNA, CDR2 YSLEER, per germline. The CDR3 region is CASSDRQGANTGELFF. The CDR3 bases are TGCGCCAGCAGCGACCGACAGGGGGCTAACACCGGGGAGCTGTTTTTT.

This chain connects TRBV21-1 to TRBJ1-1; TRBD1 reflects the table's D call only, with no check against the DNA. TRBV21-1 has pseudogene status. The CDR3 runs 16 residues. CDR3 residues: CASSKAPGQGATEAFF. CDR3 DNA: TGTGCCAGCAGCAAAGCGCCCGGACAGGGGGCCACTGAAGCTTTCTTT.

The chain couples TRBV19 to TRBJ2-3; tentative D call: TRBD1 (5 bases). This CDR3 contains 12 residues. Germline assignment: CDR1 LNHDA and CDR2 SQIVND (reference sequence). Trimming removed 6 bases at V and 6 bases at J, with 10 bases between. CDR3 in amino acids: CASRISGDTQYF. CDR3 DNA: TGTGCCAGTAGGATATCAGGGGATACGCAGTATTTT.

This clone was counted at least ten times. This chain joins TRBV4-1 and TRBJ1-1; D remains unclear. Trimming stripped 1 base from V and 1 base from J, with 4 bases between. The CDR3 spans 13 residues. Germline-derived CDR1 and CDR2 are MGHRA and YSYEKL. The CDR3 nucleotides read TGCGCCAGCAGCCAAGGCGGGAACACTGAAGCTTTCTTT. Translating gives CASSQGGNTEAFF.

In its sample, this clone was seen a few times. CDR3 nucleotides: TGTGCCAGCAGCGTTACAGGGGCCACGGGCACCGGGGAGCTGTTTTTT. It is translated as CASSVTGATGTGELFF. The genes are TRBV13 and TRBJ2-2; TRBD1 agrees at 7 bases. CDR3 size: 16 residues. With V trimmed by 5 bases and J by 4 bases, 10 bases remained unmatched. Looked up from germline, CDR1 is PRHDT and CDR2 is FYEKMQ (reference sequence).

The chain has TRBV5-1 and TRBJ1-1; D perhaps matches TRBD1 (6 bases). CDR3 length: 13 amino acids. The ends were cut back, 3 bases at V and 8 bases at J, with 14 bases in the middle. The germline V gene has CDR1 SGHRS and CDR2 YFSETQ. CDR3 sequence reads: CASSSAGTKEAFF. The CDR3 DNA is TGCGCCAGCAGCTCCGCTGGGACAAAGGAAGCTTTCTTT. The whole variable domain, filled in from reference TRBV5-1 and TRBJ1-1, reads KAGVTQTPRYLIKTRGQQVTLSCSPISGHRSVSWYQQTPGQGLQFLFEYFSETQRNKGNFPGRFSGRQFSNSRSEMNVSTLELGDSALYLCASSSAGTKEAFFGQGTRLTVV.

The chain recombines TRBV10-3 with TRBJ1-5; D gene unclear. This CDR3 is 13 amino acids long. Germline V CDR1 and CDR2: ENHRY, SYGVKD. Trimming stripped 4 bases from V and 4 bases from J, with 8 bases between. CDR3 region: CAISAEVNQPQHF. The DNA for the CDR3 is TGTGCCATCAGTGCGGAGGTGAATCAGCCCCAGCATTTT.

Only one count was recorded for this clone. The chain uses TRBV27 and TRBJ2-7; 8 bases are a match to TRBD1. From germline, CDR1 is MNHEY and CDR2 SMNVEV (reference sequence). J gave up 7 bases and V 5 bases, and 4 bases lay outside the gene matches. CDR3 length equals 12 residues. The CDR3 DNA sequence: TGTGCCAGCAGTACCACAGGGGGAGAGCAGTACTTC. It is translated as CASSTTGGEQYF.

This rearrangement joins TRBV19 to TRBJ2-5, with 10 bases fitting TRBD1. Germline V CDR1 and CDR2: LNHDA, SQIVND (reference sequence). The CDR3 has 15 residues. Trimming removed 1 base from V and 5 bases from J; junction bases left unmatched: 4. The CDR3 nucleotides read TGTGCCAGTAGTATAGCGACAGGGGGCGGTGAGACCCAGTACTTC. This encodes CASSIATGGGETQYF.

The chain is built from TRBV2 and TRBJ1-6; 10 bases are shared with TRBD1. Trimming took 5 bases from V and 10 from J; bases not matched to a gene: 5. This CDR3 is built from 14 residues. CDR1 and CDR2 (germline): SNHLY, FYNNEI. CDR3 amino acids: CASSRDRGGSPLHF. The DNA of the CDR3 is TGTGCCAGCAGTAGGGACAGGGGCGGCTCACCCCTCCACTTT.

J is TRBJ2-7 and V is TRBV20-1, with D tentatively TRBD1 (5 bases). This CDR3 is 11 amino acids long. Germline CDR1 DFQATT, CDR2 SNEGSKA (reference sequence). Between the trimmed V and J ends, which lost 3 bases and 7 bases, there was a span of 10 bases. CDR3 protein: CSASRGLEQYF. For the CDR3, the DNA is TGCAGTGCTAGTAGGGGCCTAGAGCAGTACTTC.

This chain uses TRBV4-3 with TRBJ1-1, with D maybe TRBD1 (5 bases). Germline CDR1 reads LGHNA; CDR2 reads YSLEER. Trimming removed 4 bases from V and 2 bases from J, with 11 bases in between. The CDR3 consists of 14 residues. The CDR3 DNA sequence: TGCGCCAGCAGCCCCGGCAGGGTTAACACTGAAGCTTTCTTT. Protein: CASSPGRVNTEAFF.

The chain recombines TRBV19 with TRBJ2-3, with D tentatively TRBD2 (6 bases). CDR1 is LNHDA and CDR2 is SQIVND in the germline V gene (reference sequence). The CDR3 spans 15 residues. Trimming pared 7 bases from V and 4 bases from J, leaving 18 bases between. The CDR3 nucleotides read TGTGCCAGTACCAAGACCCTTGGAGGGCCAGATACGCAGTATTTT. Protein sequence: CASTKTLGGPDTQYF.

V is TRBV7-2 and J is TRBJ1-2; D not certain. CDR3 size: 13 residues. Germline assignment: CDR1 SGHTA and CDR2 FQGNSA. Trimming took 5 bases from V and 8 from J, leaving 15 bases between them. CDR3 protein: CASSTTLLKGYTF. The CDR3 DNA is TGTGCCAGCAGCACCACCTTACTGAAGGGCTACACCTTC.

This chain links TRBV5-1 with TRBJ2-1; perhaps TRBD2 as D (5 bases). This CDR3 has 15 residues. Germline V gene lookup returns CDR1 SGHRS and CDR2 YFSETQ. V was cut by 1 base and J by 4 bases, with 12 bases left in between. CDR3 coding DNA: TGCGCCAGCAGCTTGCGGGTCTCGGGGTACAATGAGCAGTTCTTC. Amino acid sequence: CASSLRVSGYNEQFF.